This T cell receptor (beta chain) was identified during a study of post-analysis software for immune sequencing data. At the level of the study: Included among the disease courses, which were recorded for the cohort, were relapsing-remitting, secondary progressive and progressive-relapsing multiple sclerosis. Study results and limitations: Samples from a shared batch, those prepared together, strongly co-clustered by F measure. Patients used a handful of TRBV segments, including TRBV5-6, TRBV5-1 and TRBV20-1, more often than controls. Versus controls, multiple sclerosis patients showed significantly lower diversity (normalized Chao1).

Comments on this clonotype: Its specificity is unknown.

TCR beta cDNA libraries included unique molecular identifiers. When about 0.95 to 10 million T cells were used, they gave roughly 490,000 cDNA molecules. TCRdb redid the calling of the PCR reads with MiXCR, one entry per CDR3 protein. In the table there are 650,000 to 850,000 distinct CDR3 sequences, around 46% of which are singletons. The germline V gene has CDR1 SQVTM and CDR2 ANQGSEA. V was shortened by 8 bases and J by 8 bases, with 16 bases between the two germline ends. The length of the CDR3 is 12 residues. The origin of this receptor is a girl aged 10-17 years with multiple sclerosis. V usage is TRBV29-1 and J usage is TRBJ2-1, with D possibly being TRBD2 (6 bases). The specimen sequenced was blood. CDR3 region: CSSTGEAYEQFF. Here the CDR3 DNA reads TGCAGCTCCACTGGGGAGGCATATGAGCAGTTCTTC.